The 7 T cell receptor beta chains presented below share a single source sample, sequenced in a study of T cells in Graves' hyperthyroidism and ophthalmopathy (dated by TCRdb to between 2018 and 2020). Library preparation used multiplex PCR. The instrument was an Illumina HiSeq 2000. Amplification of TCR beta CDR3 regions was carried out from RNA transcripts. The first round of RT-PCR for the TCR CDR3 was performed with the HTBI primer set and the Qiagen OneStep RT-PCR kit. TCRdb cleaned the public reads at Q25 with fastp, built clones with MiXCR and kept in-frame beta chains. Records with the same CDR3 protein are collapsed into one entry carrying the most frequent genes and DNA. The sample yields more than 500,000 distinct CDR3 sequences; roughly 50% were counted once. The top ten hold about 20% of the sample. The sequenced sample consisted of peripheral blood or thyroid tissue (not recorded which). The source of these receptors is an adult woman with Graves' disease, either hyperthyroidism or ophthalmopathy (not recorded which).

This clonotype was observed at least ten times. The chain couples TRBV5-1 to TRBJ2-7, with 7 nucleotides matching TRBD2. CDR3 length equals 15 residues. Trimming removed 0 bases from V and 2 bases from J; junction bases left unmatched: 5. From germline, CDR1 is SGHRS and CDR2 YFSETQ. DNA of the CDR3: TGCGCCAGCAGCTTGGCTACTAGCGCACCCTACGAGCAGTACTTC. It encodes CASSLATSAPYEQYF.

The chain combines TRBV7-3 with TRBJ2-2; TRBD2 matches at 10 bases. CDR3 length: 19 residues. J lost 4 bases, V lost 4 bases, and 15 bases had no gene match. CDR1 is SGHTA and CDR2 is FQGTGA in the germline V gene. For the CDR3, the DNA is TGTGCCAGCAGCTCCCTCGTGGGTAGCGGGAGGACGAGCACCGGGGAGCTGTTTTTT. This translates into CASSSLVGSGRTSTGELFF.

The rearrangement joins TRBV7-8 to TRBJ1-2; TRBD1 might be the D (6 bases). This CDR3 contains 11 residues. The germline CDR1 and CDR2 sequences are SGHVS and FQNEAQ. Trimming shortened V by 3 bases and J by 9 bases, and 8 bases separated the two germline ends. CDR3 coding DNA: TGTGCCAGCAGCTTGGGGGACAGCTACACCTTC. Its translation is CASSLGDSYTF.

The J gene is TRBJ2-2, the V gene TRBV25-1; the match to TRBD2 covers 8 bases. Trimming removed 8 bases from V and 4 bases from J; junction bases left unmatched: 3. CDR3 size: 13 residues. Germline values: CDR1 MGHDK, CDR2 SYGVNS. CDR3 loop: CASVTSGTGELFF. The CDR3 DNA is TGTGCCAGCGTCACTAGCGGCACCGGGGAGCTGTTTTTT.

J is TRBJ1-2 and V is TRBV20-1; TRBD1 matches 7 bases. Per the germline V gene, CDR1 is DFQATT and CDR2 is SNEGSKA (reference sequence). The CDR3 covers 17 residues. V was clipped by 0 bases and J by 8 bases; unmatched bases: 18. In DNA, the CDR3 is TGCAGTGCTAGAGATTCGTCGGACAGGCGGCCTAAAGGGGGCTACACCTTC. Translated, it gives CSARDSSDRRPKGGYTF.

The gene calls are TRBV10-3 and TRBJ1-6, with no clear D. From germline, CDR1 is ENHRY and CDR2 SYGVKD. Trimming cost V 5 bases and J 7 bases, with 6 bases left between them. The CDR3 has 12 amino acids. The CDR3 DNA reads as TGTGCCATCAGTCCACAGAATTCACCCCTCCACTTT. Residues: CAISPQNSPLHF.

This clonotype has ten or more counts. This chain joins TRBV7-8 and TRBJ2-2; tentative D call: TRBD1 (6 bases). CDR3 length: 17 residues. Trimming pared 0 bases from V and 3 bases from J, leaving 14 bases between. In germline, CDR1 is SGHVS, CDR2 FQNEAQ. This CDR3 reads CASSLASGVLDTGELFF. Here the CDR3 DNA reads TGTGCCAGCAGCTTAGCGTCAGGGGTGTTGGACACCGGGGAGCTGTTTTTT.